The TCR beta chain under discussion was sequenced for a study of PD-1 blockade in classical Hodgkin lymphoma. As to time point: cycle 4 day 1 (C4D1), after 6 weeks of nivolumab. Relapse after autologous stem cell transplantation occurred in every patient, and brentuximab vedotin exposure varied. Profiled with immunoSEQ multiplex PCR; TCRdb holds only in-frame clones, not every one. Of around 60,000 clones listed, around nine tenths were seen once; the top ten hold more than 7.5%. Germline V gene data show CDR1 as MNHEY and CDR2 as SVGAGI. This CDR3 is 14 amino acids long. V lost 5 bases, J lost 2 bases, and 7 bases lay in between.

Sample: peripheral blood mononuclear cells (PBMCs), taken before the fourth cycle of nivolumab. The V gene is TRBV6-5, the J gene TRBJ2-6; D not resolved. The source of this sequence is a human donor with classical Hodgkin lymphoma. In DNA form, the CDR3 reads TGTGCCAGCAGTGTTGAAGCTGGGGCCAACGTCCTGACTTTC. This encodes CASSVEAGANVLTF.